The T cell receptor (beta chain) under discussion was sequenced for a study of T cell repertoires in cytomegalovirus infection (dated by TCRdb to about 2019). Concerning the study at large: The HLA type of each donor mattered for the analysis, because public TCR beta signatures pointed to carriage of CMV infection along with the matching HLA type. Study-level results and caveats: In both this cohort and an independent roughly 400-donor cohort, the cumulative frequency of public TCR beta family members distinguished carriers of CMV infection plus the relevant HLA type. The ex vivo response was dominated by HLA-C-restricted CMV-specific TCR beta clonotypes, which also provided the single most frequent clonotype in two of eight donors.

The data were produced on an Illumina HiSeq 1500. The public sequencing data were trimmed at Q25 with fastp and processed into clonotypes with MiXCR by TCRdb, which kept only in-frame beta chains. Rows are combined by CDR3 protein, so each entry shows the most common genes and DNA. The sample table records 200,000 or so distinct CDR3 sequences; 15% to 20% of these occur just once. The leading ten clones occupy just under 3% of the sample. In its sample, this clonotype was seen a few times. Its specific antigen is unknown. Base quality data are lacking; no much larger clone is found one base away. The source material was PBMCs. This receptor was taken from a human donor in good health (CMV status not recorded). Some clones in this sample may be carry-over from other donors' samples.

The nucleotides are TGTGCCAGCAGCTCCCTCAGGGGGTTGGGCGAGCAGTACTTC. Translated, this gives CASSSLRGLGEQYF. This chain is built from TRBV5-6 and TRBJ2-7, and 7 junctional nucleotides match TRBD1. Compared with germline, V lacks 3 bases and J lacks 6 bases; bases without a gene match: 9. The germline V gene provides CDR1 SGHDT and CDR2 YYEEEE. The CDR3 runs 14 residues from the cysteine to the phenylalanine. Of the read, only the CDR3 DNA is kept; its 42 bases are in frame from base 1.